Shown below are 20 T cell receptor beta chains from a single sample sequenced in a study of high-grade serous ovarian cancer treatment subgroups. Sequenced by immunoSEQ multiplex PCR; TCRdb stores in-frame clones only, minus some. Of approximately 6,600 clones in the sample, more than 65% were seen once. Tumor samples were taken before definitive surgery or chemotherapy. Sequenced sample: tumor tissue. The receptors come from a human donor with high-grade serous ovarian cancer.

The gene calls are TRBV28 and TRBJ1-5; 7 nucleotides line up with TRBD1. V lost 2 bases to trimming and J lost 5 bases; unmatched junction nucleotides: 6. Germline CDR1 MDHEN, CDR2 SYDVKM. The CDR3 covers 15 residues. The chain's CDR3 is CASSLGGGADQPQHF. The CDR3 DNA reads as TGTGCCAGCAGTTTAGGAGGGGGCGCGGATCAGCCCCAGCATTTT.

The CDR3 loop reads CASSQRGTSTGELFF. CDR3 nucleotides: TGTGCCAGCAGCCAACGGGGGACGAGCACCGGGGAGCTGTTTTTT. The chain uses TRBV11-3 and TRBJ2-2; maybe TRBD2 (6 bases). CDR1 is SGHNT, CDR2 YENEEA, per germline. The CDR3 length is 15 residues. Trimming pared 5 bases from V and 4 bases from J, leaving 14 bases between.

V usage is TRBV6-1 and J usage is TRBJ1-3; D gene uncertain. Trimming removed 6 bases from V and 4 bases from J, with 16 bases in between. Germline CDR1 and CDR2: MNHNS and SASEGT. There are 15 residues in the CDR3. Written as DNA, the CDR3 is TGTGCCAGCAGCGCGTCCCCGGGAGGGGGAAACACCATATATTTT. Its translation: CASSASPGGGNTIYF.

The chain employs TRBV6-5 and TRBJ2-7, with D perhaps matching TRBD1 or TRBD2 (5 bases each). V was shortened by 0 bases and J by 2 bases, with 11 bases between the two germline ends. Per the germline V gene, CDR1 is MNHEY and CDR2 is SVGAGI. CDR3 length: 15 amino acids. CDR3 coding DNA: TGTGCCAGCAGTTACTCGAGGGACGGCCCCTACGAGCAGTACTTC. It yields the protein CASSYSRDGPYEQYF.

Worth noting for this clone: This CDR3 fails to terminate in the conserved phenylalanine or tryptophan, so it likely reflects a read error. The chain uses TRBV6-1 and TRBJ2-7; TRBD2 matches 9 bases. V trimming: 4 bases; J trimming: 3 bases; junction bases outside the gene matches: 4. The CDR3 totals 14 residues. CDR1 is MNHNS, CDR2 SASEGT, per germline. The CDR3 is CASSVREGHYEQYL. The CDR3 region has the DNA TGTGCCAGCAGTGTGCGGGAGGGGCACTACGAGCAGTACCTC.

The V and J genes are TRBV7-9 and TRBJ1-4, with a possible D match to TRBD1 (6 bases). The CDR3 spans 14 residues. Germline V CDR1 and CDR2: SEHNR, FQNEAQ (reference sequence). V was clipped by 0 bases and J by 6 bases, with 8 bases between them. CDR3 residues: CASSLANRDEKLFF. In DNA form, the CDR3 reads TGTGCCAGCAGCTTAGCCAACAGGGATGAAAAACTGTTTTTT.

V gene TRBV7-9 combines with J gene TRBJ2-1; 7 bases agree with TRBD2. The CDR3 sequence is 16 residues long. Germline values: CDR1 SEHNR, CDR2 FQNEAQ (reference sequence). The ends lost 5 bases at V and 8 bases at J; junction bases unmatched: 15. Here the CDR3 reads CASSPPGGGRYDEQFF. The CDR3 region has the DNA TGTGCCAGCAGCCCTCCCGGTGGCGGGAGATACGATGAGCAGTTCTTC. Using reference TRBV7-9 and TRBJ2-1 for the parts outside the CDR3, the full variable domain is DTGVSQNPRHKITKRGQNVTFRCDPISEHNRLYWYRQTLGQGPEFLTYFQNEAQLEKSRLLSDRFSAERPKGSFSTLEIQRTEQGDSAMYLCASSPPGGGRYDEQFFGPGTRLTVL.

By share, this clone ranks as large. This chain connects TRBV27 to TRBJ2-2, with D hard to call. This CDR3 contains 12 residues. Per germline, CDR1 MNHEY and CDR2 SMNVEV (reference sequence). Trimming left V 3 bases short and J 6 bases short, with 5 bases between. Here the CDR3 DNA reads TGTGCCAGCAGTTTTTTTTCCGGGGAGCTGTTTTTT. This codes for CASSFFSGELFF.

This clone has more than one count but fewer than ten. The chain combines TRBV4-1 with TRBJ2-7; the match to TRBD1 covers 9 bases. The V gene end was trimmed by 4 bases and the J gene end by 2 bases; junction bases not matched to a gene: 3. The CDR3 loop spans 14 amino acids. Germline CDR1 and CDR2: MGHRA and YSYEKL. The CDR3 sequence: CASSLGQGTYEQYF. The CDR3 DNA follows: TGCGCCAGCAGCCTGGGACAGGGAACCTACGAGCAGTACTTC.

Here the CDR3 reads CASSFGNYEQYF. CDR3 nucleotides: TGTGCCAGCAGTTTTGGCAACTACGAGCAGTACTTC. The chain has TRBV28 and TRBJ2-7; D is ambiguous. Germline V CDR1 and CDR2: MDHEN, SYDVKM. V dropped 3 bases and J dropped 3 bases, with 6 bases sitting between them. This CDR3 region has 12 residues.

This clone was detected only once. The rearrangement joins TRBV11-3 to TRBJ2-5; either TRBD1 or TRBD2 may supply D (5 bases each). Germline V gene lookup returns CDR1 SGHNT and CDR2 YENEEA. The CDR3 covers 14 residues. V lost 3 bases, J lost 5 bases, and 13 bases lay in between. The CDR3 spells CASSFTGRSETQYF. The CDR3 coding sequence is TGTGCCAGCAGCTTCACGGGGCGGTCGGAGACCCAGTACTTC.

This chain connects TRBV6-6 to TRBJ1-3; unclear D gene. V dropped 6 bases and J dropped 0 bases, with 12 bases sitting between them. CDR1 and CDR2 from the germline V gene are MNHNY and SVGAGI (reference sequence). The CDR3 extends over 15 amino acids. CDR3 sequence (DNA): TGTGCCAGCAGGTCTCTGGTCCACTCTGGAAACACCATATATTTT. Protein: CASRSLVHSGNTIYF.

The chain links TRBV11-3 to TRBJ2-1; D is undetermined. V was trimmed by 5 bases and J by 8 bases, leaving 10 bases between them. This CDR3 comprises 12 residues. Germline V gene lookup returns CDR1 SGHNT and CDR2 YENEEA. Here the CDR3 reads CASSKALDEQFF. The CDR3 coding sequence is TGTGCCAGCAGCAAGGCTCTCGATGAGCAGTTCTTC.

The V and J genes are TRBV7-2 and TRBJ2-5; 11 bases line up with TRBD1. The last part of the DNA fits TRBJ2-7 better; the J call may be wrong. The CDR3 is 15 residues long. In germline, CDR1 is SGHTA, CDR2 FQGNSA. The CDR3 nucleotides are TGTGCCAGCAGCTGGGGGACAGGGGGGTTCTACGAGCAGTACTTC. Encoded protein: CASSWGTGGFYEQYF.

This chain uses TRBV19 with TRBJ2-2, with D tentatively TRBD1 (6 bases). This CDR3 spans 15 amino acids. CDR1 is LNHDA and CDR2 is SQIVND in the germline V gene (reference sequence). V dropped 4 bases and J dropped 4 bases, with 13 bases sitting between them. Here the CDR3 reads CASSTAGVGTGELFF. As DNA, the CDR3 is TGTGCCAGTAGTACGGCAGGGGTTGGCACCGGGGAGCTGTTTTTT. Combining the CDR3 with reference TRBV19 and TRBJ2-2 gives the whole variable domain DGGITQSPKYLFRKEGQNVTLSCEQNLNHDAMYWYRQDPGQGLRLIYYSQIVNDFQKGDIAEGYSVSREKKESFPLTVTSAQKNPTAFYLCASSTAGVGTGELFFGEGSRLTVL.

This chain uses TRBV2 with TRBJ2-7, with 9 bases aligning to TRBD1. Germline CDR1 is SNHLY and CDR2 is FYNNEI. This CDR3 is 15 amino acids long. The junction had 8 bases not matched to a gene; V was cut back by 4 bases and J by 4 bases. The CDR3 coding sequence is TGTGCCAGCAGTGTCTCTCGGACAGGGGCTTACGAGCAGTACTTC. This sequence encodes CASSVSRTGAYEQYF.

Here the CDR3 DNA reads TGTGCCAGCAGCGCCGACTTGGCTGCTGAGCAGTTCTTC. Translating it yields CASSADLAAEQFF. The chain couples TRBV9 to TRBJ2-1; D is ambiguous. Germline loops: CDR1 SGDLS, CDR2 YYNGEE. Trimming shortened V by 3 bases and J by 9 bases, and 13 bases separated the two germline ends. CDR3 length: 13 residues.

This chain links TRBV5-5 with TRBJ2-2, with 7 bases fitting TRBD2. Germline lookup yields CDR1 SGHKS and CDR2 YYEKEE (reference sequence). V was clipped by 0 bases and J by 5 bases; unmatched bases: 10. The length of the CDR3 is 17 residues. The CDR3 nucleotides read TGTGCCAGCAGCTTGGGGTCAGGACTCGGGGGGACCGGGGAGCTGTTTTTT. This codes for CASSLGSGLGGTGELFF.

Concerning this clone itself: One end of the junction varies from germline; a read error may be responsible. The gene calls are TRBV7-7 and TRBJ1-6; D is perhaps TRBD1 (5 bases). From germline, CDR1 is SSHAT and CDR2 FNYEAQ (reference sequence). The CDR3 has 19 amino acids. The CDR3 reads CASSLDREERSSYNSPLHF. The DNA of the CDR3 is TGTGCTAGCAGCTTAGACAGAGAAGAGAGGAGCTCCTATAATTCACCCCTCCACTTT. Filled out from reference TRBV7-7 and TRBJ1-6, the complete variable domain reads GAGVSQSPRYKVTKRGQDVTLRCDPISSHATLYWYQQALGQGPEFLTYFNYEAQPDKSGLPSDRFSAERPEGSISTLTIQRTEQRDSAMYRCASSLDREERSSYNSPLHFGNGTRLTVT.

The chain joins TRBV18 to TRBJ1-1; no clear D. This CDR3 contains 13 residues. The germline gives CDR1 KGHSH, CDR2 LQKENI. Trimming shortened V by 3 bases and J by 0 bases, and 5 bases separated the two germline ends. CDR3 sequence reads: CASSPGLNTEAFF. CDR3 sequence (DNA): TGTGCCAGCTCACCCGGCCTGAACACTGAAGCTTTCTTT.